Detailed here is one T cell receptor beta chain. TCRdb passed the 5' RACE reads through MiXCR, listing each CDR3 protein once. The profile shows around 10,000 distinct CDR3 sequences, approximately 26% of them singletons. Tregs were sorted as CD4+CD25+CD127-/low cells. Germline assignment: CDR1 LGHDT and CDR2 YNNKEL (reference sequence). This CDR3 contains 12 residues. Trimming cost V 6 bases and J 8 bases, with 11 bases left between them. The chain is built from TRBV3-1 and TRBJ2-1; no reliable D call. Specimen: Tregs sorted from a lymph node. This receptor was identified in a female donor with breast cancer. CDR3 region: CASSLRWDEQFF. Here the CDR3 DNA reads TGTGCCAGCAGTCTGAGGTGGGATGAGCAGTTCTTC.